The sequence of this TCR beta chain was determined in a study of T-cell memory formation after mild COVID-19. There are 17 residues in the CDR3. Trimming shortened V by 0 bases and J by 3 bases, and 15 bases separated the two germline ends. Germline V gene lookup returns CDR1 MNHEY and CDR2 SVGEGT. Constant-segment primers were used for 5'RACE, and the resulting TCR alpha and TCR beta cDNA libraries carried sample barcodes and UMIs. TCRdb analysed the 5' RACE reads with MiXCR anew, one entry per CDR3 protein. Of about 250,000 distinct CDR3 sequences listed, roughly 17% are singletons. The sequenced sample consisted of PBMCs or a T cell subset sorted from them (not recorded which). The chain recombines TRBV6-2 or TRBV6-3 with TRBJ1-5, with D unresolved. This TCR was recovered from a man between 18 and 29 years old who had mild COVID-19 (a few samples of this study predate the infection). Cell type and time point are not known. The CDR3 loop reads CASSYSSQTLHNQPQHF. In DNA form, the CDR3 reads TGTGCCAGCAGTTACTCGTCGCAGACCTTGCACAATCAGCCCCAGCATTTT.